Shown below are 2 T cell receptor beta chains from a single sample sequenced in a study of T-cell reconstitution after alpha-beta-depleted transplantation in children. Study-wide points: Newly made T cells mostly supplied T-cell counts and diversity one year after transplant.

Their antigen targets remain unknown. Unique molecular identifiers tagged the TCRbeta library. MiXCR, applied by TCRdb to the PCR reads, yields one record per CDR3 protein. In the table there are 330,000 or so distinct CDR3 sequences, over 7% of which are singletons. Source: peripheral blood, taken 360 days after TCRalphabeta/CD19-depleted stem cell transplant. These receptors were collected from a female patient between 2 and 10 years old who had a stem cell transplant for Fanconi anemia, so the T cells may come from the graft donor.

This clonotype was counted many times. The chain has TRBV6-5 and TRBJ2-3, with D maybe TRBD1 (5 bases). This CDR3 is built from 17 residues. V dropped 0 bases and J dropped 3 bases, with 16 bases sitting between them. In germline, CDR1 is MNHEY, CDR2 SVGAGI. The CDR3, as DNA: TGTGCCAGCAGTTACTCTGTAGGGGCTGTAGGGACAGATACGCAGTATTTT. Protein sequence: CASSYSVGAVGTDTQYF.

In this sample, this clonotype turned up many times. The chain joins TRBV28 to TRBJ2-1; TRBD2 agrees at 7 bases. The V gene's germline CDR1 is MDHEN and CDR2 SYDVKM. The CDR3 loop spans 17 amino acids. Trimming cost V 5 bases and J 3 bases; bases outside gene matches: 13. CDR3 DNA: TGTGCCAGCAGTAGACTTTGGGGGGGGACTAACTACAATGAGCAGTTCTTC. Residues: CASSRLWGGTNYNEQFF.